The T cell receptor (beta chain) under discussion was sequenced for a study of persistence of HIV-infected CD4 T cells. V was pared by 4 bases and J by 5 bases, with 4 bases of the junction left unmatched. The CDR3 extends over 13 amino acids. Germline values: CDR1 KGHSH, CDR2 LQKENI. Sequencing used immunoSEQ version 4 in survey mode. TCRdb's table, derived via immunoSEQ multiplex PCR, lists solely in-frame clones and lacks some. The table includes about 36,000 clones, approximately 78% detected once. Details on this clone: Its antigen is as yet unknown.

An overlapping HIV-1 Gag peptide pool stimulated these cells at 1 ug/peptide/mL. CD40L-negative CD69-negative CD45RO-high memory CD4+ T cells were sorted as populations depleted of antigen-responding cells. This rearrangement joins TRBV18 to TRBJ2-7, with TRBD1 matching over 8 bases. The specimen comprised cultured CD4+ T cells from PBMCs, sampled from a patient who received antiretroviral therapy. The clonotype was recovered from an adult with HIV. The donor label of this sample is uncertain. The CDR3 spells CASSLRQGHEQYV. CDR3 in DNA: TGTGCCAGCTCACTCCGACAGGGGCACGAGCAGTACGTC.